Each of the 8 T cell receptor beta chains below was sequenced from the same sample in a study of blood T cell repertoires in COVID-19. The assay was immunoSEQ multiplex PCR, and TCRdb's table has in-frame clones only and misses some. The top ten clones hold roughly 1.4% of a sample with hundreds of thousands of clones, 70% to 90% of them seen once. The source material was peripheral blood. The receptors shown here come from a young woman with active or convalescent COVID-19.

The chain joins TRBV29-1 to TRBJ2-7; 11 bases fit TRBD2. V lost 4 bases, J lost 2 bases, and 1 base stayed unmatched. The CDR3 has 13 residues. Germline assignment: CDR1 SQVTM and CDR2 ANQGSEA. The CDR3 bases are TGCAGCGTTGGACTAGCGGGGACCTACGAGCAGTACTTC. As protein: CSVGLAGTYEQYF.

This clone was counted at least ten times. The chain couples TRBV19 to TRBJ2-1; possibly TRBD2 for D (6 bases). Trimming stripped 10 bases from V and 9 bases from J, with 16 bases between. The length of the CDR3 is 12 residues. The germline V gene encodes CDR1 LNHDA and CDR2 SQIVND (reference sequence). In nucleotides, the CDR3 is TGTGCCACCTCGGCGGGCGGGGCTGAGCAGTTCTTC. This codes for CATSAGGAEQFF. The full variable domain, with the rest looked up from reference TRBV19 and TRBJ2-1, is DGGITQSPKYLFRKEGQNVTLSCEQNLNHDAMYWYRQDPGQGLRLIYYSQIVNDFQKGDIAEGYSVSREKKESFPLTVTSAQKNPTAFYLCATSAGGAEQFFGPGTRLTVL.

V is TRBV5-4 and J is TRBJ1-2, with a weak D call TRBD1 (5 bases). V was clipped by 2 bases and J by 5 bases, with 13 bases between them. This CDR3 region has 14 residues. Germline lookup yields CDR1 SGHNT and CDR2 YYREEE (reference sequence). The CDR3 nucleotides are TGTGCCAGCAGCTTATTTCGGACAAAGTATGGCTACACCTTC. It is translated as CASSLFRTKYGYTF.

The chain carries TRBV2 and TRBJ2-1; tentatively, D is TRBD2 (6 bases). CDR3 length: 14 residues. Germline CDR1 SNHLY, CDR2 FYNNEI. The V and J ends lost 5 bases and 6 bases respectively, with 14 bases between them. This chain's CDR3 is CASSWGRGTNEQFF. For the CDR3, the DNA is TGTGCCAGCAGTTGGGGCCGGGGGACCAATGAGCAGTTCTTC.

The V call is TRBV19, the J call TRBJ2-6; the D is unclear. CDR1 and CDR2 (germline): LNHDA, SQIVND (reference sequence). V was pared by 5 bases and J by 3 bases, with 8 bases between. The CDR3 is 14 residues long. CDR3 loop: CASSPQRGANVLTF. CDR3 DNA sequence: TGTGCCAGTAGTCCGCAGCGTGGGGCCAACGTCCTGACTTTC. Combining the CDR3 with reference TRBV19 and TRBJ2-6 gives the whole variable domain DGGITQSPKYLFRKEGQNVTLSCEQNLNHDAMYWYRQDPGQGLRLIYYSQIVNDFQKGDIAEGYSVSREKKESFPLTVTSAQKNPTAFYLCASSPQRGANVLTFGAGSRLTVL.

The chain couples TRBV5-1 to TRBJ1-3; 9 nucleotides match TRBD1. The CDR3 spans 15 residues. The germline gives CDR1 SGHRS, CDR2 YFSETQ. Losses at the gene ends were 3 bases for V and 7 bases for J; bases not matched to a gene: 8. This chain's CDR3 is CASSSAGQGRNTIYF. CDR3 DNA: TGCGCCAGCAGCTCCGCAGGACAGGGGAGGAACACCATATATTTT. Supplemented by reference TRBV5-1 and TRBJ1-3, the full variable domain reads KAGVTQTPRYLIKTRGQQVTLSCSPISGHRSVSWYQQTPGQGLQFLFEYFSETQRNKGNFPGRFSGRQFSNSRSEMNVSTLELGDSALYLCASSSAGQGRNTIYFGEGSWLTVV.

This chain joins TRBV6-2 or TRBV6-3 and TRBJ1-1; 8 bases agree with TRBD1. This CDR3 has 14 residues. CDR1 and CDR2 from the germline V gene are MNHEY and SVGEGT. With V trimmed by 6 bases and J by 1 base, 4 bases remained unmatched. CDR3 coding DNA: TGTGCCAGCAGCTCCGGGACAGGGAACACTGAAGCTTTCTTT. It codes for CASSSGTGNTEAFF.

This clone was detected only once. The DNA of the CDR3 is TGTGCCAGCAGTGATGGGGAAGGGGGCCTAACTTTCTTT. It specifies CASSDGEGGLTFF. The chain carries TRBV2 and TRBJ1-1, with 7 bases identical to TRBD1. The CDR3 totals 13 residues. CDR1 is SNHLY and CDR2 is FYNNEI in the germline V gene. J was trimmed by 12 bases and V by 3 bases; bases with no gene match: 10.